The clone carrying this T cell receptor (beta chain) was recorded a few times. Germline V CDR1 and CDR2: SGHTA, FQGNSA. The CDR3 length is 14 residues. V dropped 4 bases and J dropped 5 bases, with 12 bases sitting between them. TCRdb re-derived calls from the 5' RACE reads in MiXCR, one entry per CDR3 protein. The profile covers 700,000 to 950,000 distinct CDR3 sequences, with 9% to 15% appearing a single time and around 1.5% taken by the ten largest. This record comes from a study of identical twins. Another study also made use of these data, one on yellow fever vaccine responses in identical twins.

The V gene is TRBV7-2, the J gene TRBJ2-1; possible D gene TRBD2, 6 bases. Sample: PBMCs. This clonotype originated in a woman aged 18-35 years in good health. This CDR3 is CASSSRRGNNEQFF. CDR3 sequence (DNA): TGTGCCAGCAGCTCCCGCCGGGGGAACAATGAGCAGTTCTTC.